The clone carrying this T cell receptor (beta chain) was observed a handful of times. Its antigen remains unknown. This entry comes from a study of cytomegalovirus exposure and HLA in healthy donors. Overall study: Among approximately 390 genotyped donors, about 83% fell in the Caucasian-associated ancestry cluster.

The study ran its PCR with 60 Vbeta and 13 Jbeta primers. The table came from immunoSEQ multiplex PCR; TCRdb's copy has only in-frame clones and leaves some out. This table has 150,000 to 200,000 clones, 75% to 85% appearing once. J was trimmed by 4 bases and V by 5 bases; bases with no gene match: 4. The CDR3 has 14 residues. CDR1 is SGHAT, CDR2 FQNNGV, per germline. Study-wide results and caveats: Among TCR beta chains, those listed as cytomegalovirus-associated numbered some 170. A few chains linked to CMV were shown in vitro to be specific for CMV antigens. Upon later analysis, HLA-associated TCR beta chains proved more clonally expanded than other, equally common chains.

What was sequenced was PBMCs. The chain is built from TRBV11-2 and TRBJ2-7; 11 positions match TRBD1. This sequence was found in a girl aged 10 to 17 in good health and CMV-seropositive. CDR3 amino acids: CASSLDRGLYEQYF. CDR3 coding DNA: TGTGCCAGCAGCCTGGACAGGGGGCTTTACGAGCAGTACTTC. The complete variable domain, with remaining parts taken from reference TRBV11-2 and TRBJ2-7, reads EAGVAQSPRYKIIEKRQSVAFWCNPISGHATLYWYQQILGQGPKLLIQFQNNGVVDDSQLPKDRFSAERLKGVDSTLKIQPAKLEDSAVYLCASSLDRGLYEQYFGPGTRLTVT.